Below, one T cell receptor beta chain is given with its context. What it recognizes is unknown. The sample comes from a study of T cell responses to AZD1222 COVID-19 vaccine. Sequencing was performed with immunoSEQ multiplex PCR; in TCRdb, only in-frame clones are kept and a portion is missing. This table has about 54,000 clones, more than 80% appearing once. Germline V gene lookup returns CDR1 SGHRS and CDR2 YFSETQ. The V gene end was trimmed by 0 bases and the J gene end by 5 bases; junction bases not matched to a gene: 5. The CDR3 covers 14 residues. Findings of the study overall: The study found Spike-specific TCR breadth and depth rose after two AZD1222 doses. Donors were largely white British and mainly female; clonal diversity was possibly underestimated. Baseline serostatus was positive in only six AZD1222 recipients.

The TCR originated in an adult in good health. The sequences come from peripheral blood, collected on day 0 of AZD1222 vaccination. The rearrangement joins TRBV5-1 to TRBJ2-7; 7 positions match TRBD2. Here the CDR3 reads CASSLGRESDEQYF. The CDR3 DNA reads TGCGCCAGCAGCTTGGGGCGGGAGAGTGACGAGCAGTACTTC.